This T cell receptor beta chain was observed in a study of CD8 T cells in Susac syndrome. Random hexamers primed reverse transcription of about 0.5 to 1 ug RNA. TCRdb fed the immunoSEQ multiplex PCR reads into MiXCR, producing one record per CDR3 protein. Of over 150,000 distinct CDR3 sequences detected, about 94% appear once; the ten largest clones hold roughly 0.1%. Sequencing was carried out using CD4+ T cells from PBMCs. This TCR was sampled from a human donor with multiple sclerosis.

CDR3 in DNA: TGCAGTGCTAGAGATATAACCTTAAATCAGCCCCAGCATTTT. Its translation is CSARDITLNQPQHF. The chain is built from TRBV20-1 and TRBJ1-5; D gene ambiguous. Trimming left V 0 bases short and J 4 bases short, with 10 bases between. The germline CDR1 and CDR2 sequences are DFQATT and SNEGSKA (reference sequence). The CDR3 extends over 14 amino acids.